These T cell receptor beta chains were read from a single sample in a study of blood T cell repertoires in COVID-19. Measured with immunoSEQ multiplex PCR; TCRdb has only the in-frame clones, and not every one. The sample holds about 230,000 clones; around 83% are singletons and the top ten take 8.5% to 10%. The sample was peripheral blood. These receptors originate from a man between 40 and 49 years old with active or convalescent COVID-19. Each CDR3 is given with its conserved first and last residue. A D gene is named only where the DNA matches it firmly. The size of a clone is reported for some rows only, either as once, few or many, or as a class for expanded clones.

TRBJ1-2	NA	TRBD1	TRBV6-5	CASSYLRTGEGYTF	TGTGCCAGCAGTTACCTTCGGACAGGGGAGGGCTACACCTTC
TRBJ1-4	NA	NA	TRBV28	CASSSPGTQNEKLFF	TGTGCCAGCAGTTCCCCCGGGACACAGAATGAAAAACTGTTTTTT
TRBJ1-1	NA	NA	TRBV5-1	CASSSAGVRTEAFF	TGCGCCAGCAGCTCGGCAGGGGTAAGGACTGAAGCTTTCTTT
TRBJ2-7	NA	NA	TRBV21-1	CASSGTSGRNEQYF	TGTGCCAGCAGCGGGACTAGCGGGAGAAACGAGCAGTACTTC
TRBJ2-3	NA	NA	TRBV24-1	CATSDYLSTSTDTQYF	TGTGCCACCAGTGACTACCTCTCCACTAGCACAGATACGCAGTATTTT
TRBJ1-2	once	TRBD1	TRBV7-9	CASSFPAGTGLNGYTF	TGTGCCAGCAGCTTCCCCGCCGGGACAGGGCTGAATGGCTACACCTTC
TRBJ2-3	NA	NA	TRBV7-9	CASSLAASLITDTQYF	TGTGCCAGCAGCTTAGCGGCTAGTCTTATCACAGATACGCAGTATTTT
TRBJ2-3	NA	TRBD2	TRBV6-2/TRBV6-3	CASSYASSGGASSRTDTQYF	TGTGCCAGCAGTTATGCCTCTAGCGGGGGGGCCTCCTCACGCACAGATACGCAGTATTTT
TRBJ1-5	NA	NA	TRBV3-1/TRBV3-2	CASSQDRAPHQPQHF	TGTGCCAGCAGCCAAGACAGGGCGCCGCATCAGCCCCAGCATTTT
TRBJ2-1	NA	NA	TRBV3-1/TRBV3-2	CASSQVPVSSYNEQFF	TGTGCCAGCAGCCAAGTCCCAGTAAGCTCCTACAATGAGCAGTTCTTC
TRBJ1-6	NA	NA	TRBV18	CASSPRQGTNSPLHF	TGTGCCAGCTCACCACGGCAGGGAACCAATTCACCCCTCCACTTT
TRBJ1-1	few	NA	TRBV12-3/TRBV12-4	CATHFNTEAFF	TGTGCCACTCACTTTAACACTGAAGCTTTCTTT
TRBJ2-4	NA	NA	TRBV5-6	CASSWDGVTSNIQYF	TGTGCCAGCAGCTGGGACGGGGTTACTAGCAACATTCAGTACTTC
TRBJ1-1	NA	TRBD1	TRBV28	CASSPRTGLIPLNTEAFF	TGTGCCAGCAGTCCTCGGACAGGGTTGATTCCCCTGAACACTGAAGCTTTCTTT
TRBJ2-2	few	NA	TRBV24-1	CATSAGLNTGELFF	TGTGCCACCAGCGCGGGACTTAACACCGGGGAGCTGTTTTTT
TRBJ1-1	NA	NA	TRBV27	CASSFWPGNTEAFF	TGTGCCAGCAGTTTCTGGCCGGGGAACACTGAAGCTTTCTTT
TRBJ2-7	many	TRBD2	TRBV4-2	CASSQEGGTSDYEQYF	TGTGCCAGCAGCCAAGAAGGCGGGACTAGCGACTACGAGCAGTACTTC
TRBJ2-7	NA	TRBD1	TRBV5-1	CASSDLDRVGEQYF	TGCGCCAGCAGCGATTTGGACAGGGTCGGGGAGCAGTACTTC
TRBJ2-7	NA	NA	TRBV28	CAGGTETYEQYF	TGTGCTGGCGGGACAGAGACCTACGAGCAGTACTTC
TRBJ1-6	NA	NA	TRBV7-2	CASSLVSSVGASPLHF	TGTGCCAGCAGCTTAGTAAGCAGCGTTGGGGCGTCACCCCTCCACTTT
TRBJ2-2	NA	TRBD2	TRBV5-4	CASSLGTSGPRELFF	TGTGCCAGCAGCTTGGGGACTAGCGGTCCCAGGGAGCTGTTTTTT
TRBJ2-3	NA	NA	TRBV7-9	CAGGLNGDTQYF	TGTGCCGGGGGACTCAACGGGGATACGCAGTATTTT
TRBJ2-1	few	NA	TRBV18	CASSPRGPAYNEQFF	TGTGCCAGCTCGCCCAGGGGACCCGCCTACAATGAGCAGTTCTTC
TRBJ1-2	NA	NA	TRBV19	CASTAIGTGISLNGYTF	TGTGCCAGTACCGCCATCGGAACAGGGATCTCCTTGAATGGCTACACCTTC
TRBJ2-6	NA	TRBD1	TRBV5-1	CASSFDRAGANVLTF	TGCGCCAGCAGCTTCGACAGGGCTGGGGCCAACGTCCTGACTTTC
TRBJ2-3	once	TRBD1	TRBV24-1	CATSDLQGGTDTQYF	TGTGCCACCAGTGATTTGCAGGGGGGCACAGATACGCAGTATTTT
TRBJ1-2	NA	TRBD1	TRBV19	CASSMEQGDGYTF	TGTGCCAGTAGTATGGAACAGGGGGACGGCTACACCTTC
TRBJ1-2	NA	TRBD1	TRBV19	CASSMGDRDYGYTF	TGTGCCAGTAGTATGGGGGACAGGGATTATGGCTACACCTTC